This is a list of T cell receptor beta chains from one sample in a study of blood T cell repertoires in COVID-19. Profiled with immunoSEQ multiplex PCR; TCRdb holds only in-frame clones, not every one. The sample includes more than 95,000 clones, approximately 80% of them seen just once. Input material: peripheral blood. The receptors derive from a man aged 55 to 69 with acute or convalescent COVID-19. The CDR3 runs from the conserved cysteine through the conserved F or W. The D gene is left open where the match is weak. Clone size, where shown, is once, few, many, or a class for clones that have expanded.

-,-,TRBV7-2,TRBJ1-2,TGTGCCAGCAGCCCCAGCAGGGAGGCCTATGGCTACACCTTC,CASSPSREAYGYTF
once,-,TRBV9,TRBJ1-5,TGTGCCAGCAGCGTAGCTGGGACTCAGGATCAGCCCCAGCATTTT,CASSVAGTQDQPQHF
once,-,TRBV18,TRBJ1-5,TGTGCCAGCTCAGGACAACGGCCTAGGGACAATCAGCCCCAGCATTTT,CASSGQRPRDNQPQHF
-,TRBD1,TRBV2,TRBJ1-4,TGTGCCAGCACCGACAGGGGCACTAATGAAAAACTGTTTTTT,CASTDRGTNEKLFF
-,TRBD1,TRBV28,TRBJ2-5,TGTGCCAGCAGTTCCCCGGGACAGCCTTTACAAGAGACCCAGTACTTC,CASSSPGQPLQETQYF
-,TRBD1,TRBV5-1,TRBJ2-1,TGCGCCAGCAGCCTAAGACAGGGGAGCTCCTACAATGAGCAGTTCTTC,CASSLRQGSSYNEQFF
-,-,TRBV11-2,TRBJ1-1,TGTGCCAGCAGCTTAGATAACCCGGGAACAAAGGGCTCCACTGAAGCTTTCTTT,CASSLDNPGTKGSTEAFF
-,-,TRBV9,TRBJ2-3,TGTGCCAGCAGCTGGACTATCACAGATACGCAGTATTTT,CASSWTITDTQYF
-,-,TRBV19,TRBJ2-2,TGTGCCAGTACCGCCCAGGGGAGCGGGGCCTTGACCGGGGAGCTGTTTTTT,CASTAQGSGALTGELFF
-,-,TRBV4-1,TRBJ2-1,TGCGCCAGCAGCCCCCTGGCAGCGGGCTCCTACAATGAGCAGTTCTTC,CASSPLAAGSYNEQFF
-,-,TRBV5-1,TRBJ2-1,TGCGCCAGCAGCTTGGACGAGTCCGGGGTGCAGTTCTTC,CASSLDESGVQFF
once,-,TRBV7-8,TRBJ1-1,TGTGCCAGCAGCTTAGGAGGCGGGGCAGGAACTGAAGCTTTCTTT,CASSLGGGAGTEAFF
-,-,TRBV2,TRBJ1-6,TGTGCCAGCAGTGAGCTAAATACTCTCCACTTT,CASSELNTLHF
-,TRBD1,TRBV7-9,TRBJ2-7,TGTGCCAGCAGCCCAGGACAGGGCGCTCCCTACGAGCAGTACTTC,CASSPGQGAPYEQYF
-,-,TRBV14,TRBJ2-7,TGTGCCAGCAGCCAAGAAGCAGGGCGAACCTACGAGCAGTACTTC,CASSQEAGRTYEQYF
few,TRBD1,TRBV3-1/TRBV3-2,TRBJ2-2,TGTGCCAGCAGCCAATGGGACAGAAGGACCGGGGAGCTGTTTTTT,CASSQWDRRTGELFF
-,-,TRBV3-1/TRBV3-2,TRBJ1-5,TGTGCCAGCAGCCAAGATCACAGTTTCGGATCTCAGCCCCAGCATTTT,CASSQDHSFGSQPQHF
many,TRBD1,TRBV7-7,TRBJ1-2,TGTGCTAGCAGCTTTCCGAGAGGGGGCGGTAACTATGGCTACACCTTC,CASSFPRGGGNYGYTF
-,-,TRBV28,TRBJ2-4,TGTGCCAGCAGTCTCTTACCCGGTCAAAACATTCAGTACTTC,CASSLLPGQNIQYF
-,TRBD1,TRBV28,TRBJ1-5,TGTGCCAGCAGCACTCCGGGACAGGGGAAGAATCAGCCCCAGCATTTT,CASSTPGQGKNQPQHF
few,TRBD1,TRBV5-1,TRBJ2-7,TGCGCCAGCAGCTCAGCGGGACAGGGGTCCTACGAGCAGTACTTC,CASSSAGQGSYEQYF
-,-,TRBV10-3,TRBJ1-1,TGTGCCATCAGTGAAATGCGGAGTGCAGCTTTCTTT,CAISEMRSAAFF
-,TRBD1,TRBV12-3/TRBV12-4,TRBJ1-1,TGTGCCACCCTAACCGACAGGGGGTCTGAAGCTTTCTTT,CATLTDRGSEAFF
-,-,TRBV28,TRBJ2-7,TGTGCCAGCAGTCCTAGCTCCTACGAGCAGTACTTC,CASSPSSYEQYF
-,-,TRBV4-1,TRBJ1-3,TGCGCCAGCAGCCCATCAGACAGAAGCTCTGGAAACACCATATATTTT,CASSPSDRSSGNTIYF
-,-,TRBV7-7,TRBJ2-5,TGTGCTAGTGGTGGCGGGCGCGCCCAAGAGACCCAGTACTTC,CASGGGRAQETQYF
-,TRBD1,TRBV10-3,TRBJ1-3,TGTGCCATCAGTGAATGGGACAGGGGTGGAAACACCATATATTTT,CAISEWDRGGNTIYF
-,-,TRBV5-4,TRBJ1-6,TGTGCCAGCAGCTTGTTCCTCACCTCACAGTTGAATTCACCCCTCCACTTT,CASSLFLTSQLNSPLHF
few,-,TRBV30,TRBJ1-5,TGTGCCTGGAGATCAGGGGCCGCGAACAATCAGCCCCAGCATTTT,CAWRSGAANNQPQHF
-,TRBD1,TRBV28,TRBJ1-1,TGTGCCAGCAGTTTGGGCAGGGGGCCCGCTTTCTTT,CASSLGRGPAFF
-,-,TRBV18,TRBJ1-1,TGTGCCAGCTCAGCAGACAGGAACACTGAAGCTTTCTTT,CASSADRNTEAFF
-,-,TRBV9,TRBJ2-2,TGTGCCAGCAGCGCCCGACAGAACACCGGGGAGCTGTTTTTT,CASSARQNTGELFF
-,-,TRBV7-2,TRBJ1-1,TGTGCCAGCAGCGACCGACATAGGGCTTTCTTT,CASSDRHRAFF
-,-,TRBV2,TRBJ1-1,TGTGCCAGCAGCCAGGGACAAAGGAACACTGAAGCTTTCTTT,CASSQGQRNTEAFF
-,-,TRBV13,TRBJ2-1,TGTGCCAGCAGCTCCCTAGGGGGAACGTACAATGAGCAGTTCTTC,CASSSLGGTYNEQFF
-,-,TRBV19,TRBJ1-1,TGTGCCAGTAGTATAGAAGGACAGATTATGAACACTGAAGCTTTCTTT,CASSIEGQIMNTEAFF
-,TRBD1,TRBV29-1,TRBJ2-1,TGCAGCGTGCTAAGCCGGGACAGGGGGCCTGCCAGCTCCTACAATGAGCAGTTCTTC,CSVLSRDRGPASSYNEQFF
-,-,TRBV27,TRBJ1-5,TGTGCCAGCAGGGCCTCGACAGCCTACAATCAGCCCCAGCATTTT,CASRASTAYNQPQHF
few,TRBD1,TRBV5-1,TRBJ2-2,TGCGCCAGCAGGACATACAGGGGCTACACCGGGGAGCTGTTTTTT,CASRTYRGYTGELFF
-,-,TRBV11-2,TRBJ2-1,TGTGCCAGCAGCTTAGCGGGGGGCCACTACAATGAGCAGTTCTTC,CASSLAGGHYNEQFF
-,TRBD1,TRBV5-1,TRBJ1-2,TGCTGCCCCCCCCGACAGGGTGAAGGCTACACCTTC,CCPPRQGEGYTF
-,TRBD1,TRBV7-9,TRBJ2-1,TGTGCCAGCAGCTTAACCGGGACAGGGAGTCTAAATGAGCAGTTCTTC,CASSLTGTGSLNEQFF
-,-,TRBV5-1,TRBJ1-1,TGCGCCAGCAGCTTTCAGGGGAACACTGAAGCTTTCTTT,CASSFQGNTEAFF
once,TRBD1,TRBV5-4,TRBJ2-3,TGTGCCAGCAGCTTACCCCATCGACAGGGCCCTAGCACAGATACGCAGTATTTT,CASSLPHRQGPSTDTQYF
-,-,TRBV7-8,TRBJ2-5,TGTGCCAGCAGCCTACTCCAAGAGACCCAGTACTTC,CASSLLQETQYF
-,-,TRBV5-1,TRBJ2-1,TGCGCCAGCAGGAGGTCGCAGGGCGTCCCTACTATGAATGAGCAGTTCTTC,CASRRSQGVPTMNEQFF
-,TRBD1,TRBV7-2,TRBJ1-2,TGTGCCACGGGGACAGGGGGCATATTAAATACTAACTATGGCTACACCTTC,CATGTGGILNTNYGYTF
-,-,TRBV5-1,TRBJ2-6,TGCGCCAGCAGCCTCCTCTACTCTGGGGCCAACGTCCTGACTTTC,CASSLLYSGANVLTF
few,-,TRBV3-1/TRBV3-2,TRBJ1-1,TGTGCCAGCAGCCAAGTGAACAGGGAAACTGAAGCTTTCTTT,CASSQVNRETEAFF
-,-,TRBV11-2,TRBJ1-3,TGTGCCAGCAGCTTACGAACAGGGTCCGGAAACACCATATATTTT,CASSLRTGSGNTIYF
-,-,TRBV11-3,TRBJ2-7,TGTGCCAGCTCACAGGGAATTTACGAGCAGTACTTC,CASSQGIYEQYF
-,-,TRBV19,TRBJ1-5,TGTGCCAGTAGTATCACCACAGCCTATAGCAATCAGCCCCAGCATTTT,CASSITTAYSNQPQHF
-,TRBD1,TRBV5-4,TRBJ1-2,TGTGCCAGCAGCTCAACCGGGACAGGGGTCGGCTACACCTTC,CASSSTGTGVGYTF
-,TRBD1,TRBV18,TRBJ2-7,TGTGCCAGCTCACCACCCAAGACAGGGCAGTACGAGCAGTACTTC,CASSPPKTGQYEQYF
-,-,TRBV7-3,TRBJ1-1,TGTGCCAGCAGGAGACAGGTGAACACTGAAGCTTTCTTT,CASRRQVNTEAFF
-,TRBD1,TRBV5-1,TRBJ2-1,TGCGCCAGCAGCGGGGACAGGGCCTTAAACAATGAGCAGTTCTTC,CASSGDRALNNEQFF
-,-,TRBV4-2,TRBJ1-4,TGTGCCAGCAGCCAAGTTGAGGGCGGTGAAAAACTGTTTTTT,CASSQVEGGEKLFF
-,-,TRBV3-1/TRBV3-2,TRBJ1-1,TGTGCCAGCAGCCAAGACTCAGGGGCCTGGAACACTGAAGCTTTCTTT,CASSQDSGAWNTEAFF
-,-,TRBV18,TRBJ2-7,TGTGCCAGCTCAGAGCCGGGACTCTACGAGCAGTACTTC,CASSEPGLYEQYF